The 6 T cell receptor beta chains listed next were all sequenced from one sample in a study of Tregs in tolerant kidney transplant recipients. TCRdb's table, derived via immunoSEQ multiplex PCR, lists solely in-frame clones and lacks some. The sample records some 70,000 clones, roughly nine tenths being singletons. The sequencing used CD4+ T cells from blood, collected before the transplant. The receptors were gathered from a human donor who received a combined kidney and bone marrow transplant.

This chain uses TRBV29-1 with TRBJ1-1; a weak D match, TRBD1 (6 bases). The germline V and J ends were trimmed by 5 bases and 3 bases, with 10 bases remaining between them. The CDR3 covers 12 residues. The germline V gene has CDR1 SQVTM and CDR2 ANQGSEA. Here the CDR3 DNA reads TGCAGCGTTCTCAGGGGATACACTGAAGCTTTCTTT. It yields the protein CSVLRGYTEAFF.

CDR3 nucleotide sequence: TGCGCCAGCAGCCCCCCCGGGGTAGCGGGAGGCACAGATACGCAGTATTTT. Translating gives CASSPPGVAGGTDTQYF. The chain couples TRBV5-1 to TRBJ2-3; 9 bases map to TRBD2. Germline lookup yields CDR1 SGHRS and CDR2 YFSETQ. The CDR3 contains 17 residues. V lost 4 bases and J lost 1; bases outside the gene matches: 10.

J is TRBJ2-7 and V is TRBV18; possibly TRBD2 for D (7 bases). CDR1 is KGHSH, CDR2 LQKENI, per germline. Trimming left V 2 bases short and J 5 bases short, with 13 bases between. This CDR3 contains 14 residues. CDR3 DNA sequence: TGTGCCAGCTCACCATCGGGGGGCTCGGACGAGCAGTACTTC. Its protein is CASSPSGGSDEQYF.

The chain has TRBV7-3 and TRBJ2-3; the match to TRBD2 covers 15 bases. Germline values: CDR1 SGHTA, CDR2 FQGTGA. There are 17 residues in the CDR3. V lost 5 bases and J lost 3; bases outside the gene matches: 6. CDR3 nucleotides: TGTGCCAGCAGCCCTACGGGACTAGCGGGAGGAACAGATACGCAGTATTTT. This encodes CASSPTGLAGGTDTQYF.

This sequence joins TRBV30 and TRBJ2-5, with 8 bases that match TRBD2. The CDR3 spans 16 residues. V trimming: 2 bases; J trimming: 5 bases; junction bases outside the gene matches: 13. The germline V gene encodes CDR1 GTSNPN and CDR2 SVGIG (reference sequence). CDR3 coding DNA: TGTGCCTGGAGTTTCGTCGGGACTAGAATTGGGGAGACCCAGTACTTC. Amino acids: CAWSFVGTRIGETQYF.

The V gene is TRBV7-9, the J gene TRBJ2-1; the D gene is possibly TRBD2 (6 bases). CDR3 length: 16 residues. The germline V gene has CDR1 SEHNR and CDR2 FQNEAQ (reference sequence). Trimming took off 4 bases at V and 8 bases at J, with 21 bases between the two ends. CDR3 residues: CASSSQVSAEGDEQFF. The CDR3 nucleotides are TGTGCCAGCAGCTCCCAAGTTTCAGCGGAGGGCGATGAGCAGTTCTTC.